The T cell receptor (beta chain) under discussion was sequenced for a study of glioma-infiltrating T cells (TCRdb year 2016). Turning to the overall study: Sequencing of TCR alpha- and beta-chain repertoires was performed on glioma tissue, on non-neoplastic brain tissue, and on matched peripheral blood mononuclear cells. The paired cohort was made up of three low-grade glioma patients, several primary glioblastoma patients and three non-glioma patients who contributed non-neoplastic brain tissue. To gauge divergence between tissue and blood T-cell populations, every tissue-infiltrating repertoire was compared against the peripheral blood repertoire from the same patient. The study at large found these results: Tissue and blood shared very few CDR3 sequences, a result attributed to high CDR3 diversity and limited sampling. VJ-independent divergence between tissue and blood was below expectation in non-neoplastic patients but above expectation in all gliomas, especially low-grade gliomas. Group comparisons rested on small numbers: three non-neoplastic, three low-grade glioma and fewer than ten glioblastoma patients.

TCR alpha and beta CDR3 regions were amplified with the iRepertoire nested amplicon-rescue multiplex PCR (arm-PCR) platform from RNA. One-step reverse transcription and amplification used about 90-400 ng of tissue mRNA or PBMC total RNA as input. Following bead purification, Illumina adapters were added through a secondary multiplex PCR, and the libraries were then gel-purified between 200 and 400 bp. Libraries carried internal 6-nucleotide barcodes used for demultiplexing. Sequencing of libraries was performed on an Illumina MiSeq with 2x220 or 2x250 nucleotide paired-end reads. On the authors' methods: Paired reads were merged using FLASH 1.2.11 and aligned with BWA-MEM to the GRCh37 human genome, and TRA and TRB reads were then extracted. An IMGT-derived reference of cassette sequences and CDR3 motifs, with pseudogenes included, was used for V and J assignment. Reads were translated in three frames, and productive CDR3s were defined by a C…FGXG motif without stop codons. Unique combinations of V-J cassette pair and CDR3 amino acid sequence were defined as clonotypes. Filtering of reads was based on Hamming distance, with the threshold set by the sequence error rate of each sample in mapped regions. TCRdb trimmed the raw reads at Q25, called clones with MiXCR and kept productive beta chains. Rows with a matching CDR3 protein are joined into one entry that keeps the most common DNA and genes. These V and J calls originate from TCRdb's pipeline instead of the authors' own analysis. The sample table records about 140,000 distinct CDR3 sequences; about two fifths of these occur just once. The ten largest account for around 20% of the sample.

The CDR3 covers 14 residues, taking in both the cysteine and the phenylalanine. Only the CDR3 region is kept as DNA, spanning 42 bases read in frame from base 1. Sequences LNHDA (CDR1) and SQIVND (CDR2) are obtained from the germline V gene (reference sequence). For this clonotype: The antigen it binds to is not known. Germline is not matched at one junction end, which may reflect a read error.

The specimen sequenced was glioma tissue, nonneoplastic brain tissue, or PBMCs (not recorded which). This receptor chain uses TRBV19 and TRBJ1-5, with the D gene not confidently named. This clonotype was obtained from a human donor with low-grade glioma or glioblastoma, undergoing nonglioma brain surgery, or in good health (not recorded which). The CDR3 region reads CASSARHSDQPQHF. The DNA sequence follows: TGTGCCAGTAGTGCTCGACATAGCGATCAGCCCCAGCATTTT.